This T cell receptor (beta chain) was recovered during a study of response to subunit inactivated influenza vaccine. Findings and caveats of the study: The authors suggested that every seasonal influenza vaccination recruits few new T cells.

There are 17 residues in the CDR3. V was shortened by 0 bases and J by 2 bases, with 15 bases between the two germline ends. Germline loops: CDR1 LGHNA, CDR2 YSLEER. Using its own MiXCR run on the RT-PCR reads, TCRdb lists one record per CDR3 protein. Of 600,000 to 850,000 distinct CDR3 sequences detected, about 14% appear once; the ten largest clones hold approximately 7.6%. This clonotype has just a few counts. The antigen remains undetermined. The specimen comprised PBMCs from blood, sampled 14 days before vaccination. This sequence originates from a man aged 50 or older who received an inactivated influenza vaccine. The chain has TRBV4-3 and TRBJ2-3, with a weak D call TRBD2 (6 bases). DNA of the CDR3: TGCGCCAGCAGCCAAGATAAAGCGGGTCGACACACAGATACGCAGTATTTT. It yields the protein CASSQDKAGRHTDTQYF.